The 2 T cell receptor beta chains below come from one sample, sequenced in a study of human T cells and chemical hapten exposure. TCRdb reprocessed the RACE reads with MiXCR, giving one entry per CDR3 protein. In the table there are approximately 260,000 distinct CDR3 sequences, roughly 7.7% of which are singletons. Specified time point: pre-sensitization, week 0. This sample's treatment: therapeutic diphenylcyclopropenone sensitization with weekly scalp DPC. The specimen comprised whole blood, sampled in connection with sensitization to the hapten diphenylcyclopropenone (DPC). Every receptor here comes from a man aged 18 to 29 with alopecia areata. Some clones in this sample may be carry-over from other donors' samples.

The sample holds a few counts of this clonotype. This chain's CDR3 is CASSVLQGERTEAFF. The CDR3 bases are TGTGCCAGCAGCGTATTACAGGGGGAGAGGACTGAAGCTTTCTTT. V usage is TRBV5-4 and J usage is TRBJ1-1, with 8 bases matching TRBD1. Germline V gives CDR1 SGHNT, CDR2 YYREEE (reference sequence). V shed 4 bases, J shed 5 bases, and the junction held 10 bases outside the gene matches. This CDR3 comprises 15 residues.

V gene TRBV12-3 or TRBV12-4 combines with J gene TRBJ2-3; 11 bases fit TRBD2. CDR3 length: 15 amino acids. V lost 6 bases, J lost 1 base, and 3 bases stayed unmatched. The CDR3 DNA follows: TGTGCCAGCAGCCGGGGACTAGCGGGCACAGATACGCAGTATTTT. Amino acid sequence: CASSRGLAGTDTQYF.